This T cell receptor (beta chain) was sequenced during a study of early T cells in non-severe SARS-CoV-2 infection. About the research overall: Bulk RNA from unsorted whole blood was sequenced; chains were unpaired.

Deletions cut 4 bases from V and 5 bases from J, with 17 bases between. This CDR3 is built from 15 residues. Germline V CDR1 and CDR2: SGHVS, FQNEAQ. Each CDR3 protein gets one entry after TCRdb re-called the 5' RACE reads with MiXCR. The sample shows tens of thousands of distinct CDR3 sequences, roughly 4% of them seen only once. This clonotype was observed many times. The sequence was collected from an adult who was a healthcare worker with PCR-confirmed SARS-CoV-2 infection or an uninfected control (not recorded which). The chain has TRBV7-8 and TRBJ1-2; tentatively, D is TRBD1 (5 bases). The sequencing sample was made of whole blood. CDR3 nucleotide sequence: TGTGCCAGCAGCTCTGGGACCCGAGGGTGGTATGGCTACACCTTC. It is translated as CASSSGTRGWYGYTF.